This T cell receptor (beta chain) was retrieved from a study of T cell repertoires in cytomegalovirus infection. About the study: Selection of CMV epitopes for the study included recently identified HLA-C-restricted and well-studied HLA-B-restricted ones. Public TCR beta signatures were indicative of both CMV infection and a matching HLA type.

This CDR3 contains 13 residues. V shed 8 bases, J shed 5 bases, and the junction held 8 bases outside the gene matches. Germline V gene lookup returns CDR1 MNHEY and CDR2 SVGAGI. TCRdb itself ran the reads through MiXCR, one entry per CDR3 protein. The data contain 700,000 to 950,000 distinct CDR3 sequences, approximately 32% of them singletons. The sample holds a few counts of this clonotype. Antigen unknown. Study-level findings and limits: Carriage of CMV together with the relevant HLA was identifiable through cumulative public TCR beta family frequency.

The source was cultured CD8+ T cells from PBMCs, collected from culture after CMV antigen stimulation. The chain links TRBV6-5 to TRBJ2-5, with 7 bases aligning to TRBD2. The source of this sequence is a human donor in good health (CMV status not recorded). Some clones in this sample may be carry-over from other donors' samples. CDR3 sequence (DNA): TGTGCCAGCGGGTTCGGGGGGTTTGAGACCCAGTACTTC. Translation gives CASGFGGFETQYF.